The rows below give T cell receptor beta chains drawn from one sample of a study of kidney transplant recipient with SARS-CoV-2 infection. TCRdb ran MiXCR on the reads and lists one entry per CDR3 protein. Of 200,000 to 300,000 distinct CDR3 sequences listed, roughly 26% are singletons. This sample comprised a blood sample, obtained at baseline and on approximately day 120 from a kidney transplant recipient. All receptors derive from a young adult male patient who had COVID-19 and was a kidney transplant recipient. Some T cells may originate from the graft donor. Both conserved end residues are part of each CDR3. The D gene is left open where the match is weak.

TRBJ1-1,.,13,TRBV6-5,CASSYSKGYEAFF
TRBJ2-7,TRBD2,17,TRBV11-2,CASSLGGLAGYSYEQYF
TRBJ1-2,.,16,TRBV19,CASSIPGTDFNYGYTF
TRBJ2-3,TRBD1,19,TRBV11-2,CASSLDLFTGQDHTDTQYF
TRBJ2-7,.,16,TRBV10-1,CASSELRTASSYEQYF
TRBJ1-2,.,17,TRBV6-8,CASSGYGRSRKTYGYTF
TRBJ1-2,.,17,TRBV25-1,CASSRNTELGKTYGYTF
TRBJ1-2,.,16,TRBV9,CASQCQYSRKTYGYTF
TRBJ2-2,TRBD1,15,TRBV25-1,CAPGTGFANTGELFF
TRBJ1-5,.,15,TRBV5-8,CASSTGLHSNQPQHF
TRBJ1-5,TRBD1,17,TRBV2,CASSGGRTGKLNQPQHF
TRBJ2-2,.,15,TRBV12-3/TRBV12-4,CASSLVVRGPGELFF
TRBJ2-7,.,13,TRBV20-1,CSARGVEFYEQYF
TRBJ2-2,TRBD2,14,TRBV5-1,CASSHGLGSGELFF
TRBJ1-2,.,14,TRBV6-6,CASSYSRGNYGYTF
TRBJ1-4,TRBD1,15,TRBV5-1,CASSSQGARGEKLFF
TRBJ2-3,.,12,TRBV24-1,CATDRGTDTQYF
TRBJ1-4,.,14,TRBV5-1,CASSLGAENEKLFF
TRBJ2-2,TRBD2,14,TRBV6-5,CASRAGEATGELFF
TRBJ2-6,.,13,TRBV28,CAILSSGANVLTF
TRBJ1-1,.,12,TRBV27,CASRGGGTEAFF
TRBJ1-2,.,14,TRBV28,CASYVEDGNYGYTF
TRBJ1-2,.,17,TRBV12-5,CASGRADLQGKTYGYTF
TRBJ2-7,.,15,TRBV6-1,CASSEDGGLGYEQYF
TRBJ2-7,.,13,TRBV11-2,CASSLNVGDEQYF
TRBJ1-2,.,13,TRBV10-3,CAISVASGYGYTF
TRBJ1-5,.,17,TRBV27,CASRLGGQGGGNQPQHF
TRBJ2-2,.,18,TRBV3-1,CASSASNPISGSTGELFF
TRBJ2-1,TRBD1,17,TRBV6-6,CAGSSRKTGQGANEQFF
TRBJ2-1,.,17,TRBV5-4,CASSQGGGTSSYNEQFF
TRBJ2-2,.,14,TRBV10-1,CASSVGINTGELFF